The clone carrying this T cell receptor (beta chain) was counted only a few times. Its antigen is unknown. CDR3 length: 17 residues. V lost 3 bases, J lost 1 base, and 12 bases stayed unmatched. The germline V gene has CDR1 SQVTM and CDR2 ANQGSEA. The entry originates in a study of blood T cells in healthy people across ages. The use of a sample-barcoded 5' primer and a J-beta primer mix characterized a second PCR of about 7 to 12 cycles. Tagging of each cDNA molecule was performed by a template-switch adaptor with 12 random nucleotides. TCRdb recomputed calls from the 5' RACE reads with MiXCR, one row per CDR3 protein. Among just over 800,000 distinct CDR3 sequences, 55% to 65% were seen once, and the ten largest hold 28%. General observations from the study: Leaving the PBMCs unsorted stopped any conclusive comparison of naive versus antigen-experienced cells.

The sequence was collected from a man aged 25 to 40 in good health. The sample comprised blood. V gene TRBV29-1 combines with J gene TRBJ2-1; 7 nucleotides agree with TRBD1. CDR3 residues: CSVDKRQGGSSYNEQFF. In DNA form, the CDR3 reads TGCAGCGTTGATAAGCGTCAAGGGGGCAGTTCCTACAATGAGCAGTTCTTC.